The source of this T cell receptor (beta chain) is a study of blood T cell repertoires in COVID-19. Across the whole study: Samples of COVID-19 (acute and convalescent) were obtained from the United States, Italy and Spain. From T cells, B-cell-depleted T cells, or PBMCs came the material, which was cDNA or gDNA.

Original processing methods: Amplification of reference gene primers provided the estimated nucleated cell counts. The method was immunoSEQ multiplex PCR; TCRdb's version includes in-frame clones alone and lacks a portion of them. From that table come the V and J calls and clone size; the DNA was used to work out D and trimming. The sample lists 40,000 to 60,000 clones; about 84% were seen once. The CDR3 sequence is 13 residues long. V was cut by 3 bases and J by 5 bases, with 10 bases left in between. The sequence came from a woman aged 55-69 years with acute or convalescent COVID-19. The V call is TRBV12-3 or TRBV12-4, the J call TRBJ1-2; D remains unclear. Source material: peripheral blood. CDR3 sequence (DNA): TGTGCCAGCAGTTTCAACAGATTTTATGGCTACACCTTC. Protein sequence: CASSFNRFYGYTF.